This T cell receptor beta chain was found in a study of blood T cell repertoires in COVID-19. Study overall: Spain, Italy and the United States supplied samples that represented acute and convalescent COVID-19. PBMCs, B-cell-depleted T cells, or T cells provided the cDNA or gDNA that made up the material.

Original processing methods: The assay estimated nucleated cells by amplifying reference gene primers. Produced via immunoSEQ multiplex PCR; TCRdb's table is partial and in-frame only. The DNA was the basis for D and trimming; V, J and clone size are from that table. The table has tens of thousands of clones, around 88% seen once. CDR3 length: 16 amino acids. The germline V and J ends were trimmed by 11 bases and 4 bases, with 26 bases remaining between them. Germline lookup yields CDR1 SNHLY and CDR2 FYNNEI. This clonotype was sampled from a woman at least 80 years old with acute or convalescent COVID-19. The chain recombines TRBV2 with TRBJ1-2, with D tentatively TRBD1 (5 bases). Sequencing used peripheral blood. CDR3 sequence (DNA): TGTGCCCGACTAGAACCTGGGGACGCCGACACCTATGGCTACACCTTC. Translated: CARLEPGDADTYGYTF. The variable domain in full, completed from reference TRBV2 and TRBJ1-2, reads EPEVTQTPSHQVTQMGQEVILRCVPISNHLYFYWYRQILGQKVEFLVSFYNNEISEKSEIFDDQFSVERPDGSNFTLKIRSTKLEDSAMYFCARLEPGDADTYGYTFGSGTRLTVV.